This TCR beta chain is from a study of blood T cells in healthy people across ages. CDR3 length: 14 amino acids. Germline lookup yields CDR1 WSHSY and CDR2 SAAADI. J was trimmed by 5 bases and V by 6 bases; bases with no gene match: 9. Aged about 6 to 95, donors were systemically healthy Caucasians from Russia. This clonotype was seen many times. With a J-beta primer mix and a sample-barcoded 5' primer, a second PCR ran about 6 to 11 cycles. In TCRdb, the 5' RACE reads were re-called with MiXCR into one record per CDR3 protein. The sample consists of 650,000 to 1,000,000 distinct CDR3 sequences, around 36% of them appearing once.

The rearrangement links TRBV10-2 to TRBJ2-5; TRBD1 aligns across 7 bases. What was sequenced was blood. The TCR comes from a man younger than 35 in good health. The chain's CDR3 is CASRDRVTSETQYF. The CDR3 nucleotides are TGCGCCAGCAGAGACAGGGTCACATCGGAGACCCAGTACTTC.